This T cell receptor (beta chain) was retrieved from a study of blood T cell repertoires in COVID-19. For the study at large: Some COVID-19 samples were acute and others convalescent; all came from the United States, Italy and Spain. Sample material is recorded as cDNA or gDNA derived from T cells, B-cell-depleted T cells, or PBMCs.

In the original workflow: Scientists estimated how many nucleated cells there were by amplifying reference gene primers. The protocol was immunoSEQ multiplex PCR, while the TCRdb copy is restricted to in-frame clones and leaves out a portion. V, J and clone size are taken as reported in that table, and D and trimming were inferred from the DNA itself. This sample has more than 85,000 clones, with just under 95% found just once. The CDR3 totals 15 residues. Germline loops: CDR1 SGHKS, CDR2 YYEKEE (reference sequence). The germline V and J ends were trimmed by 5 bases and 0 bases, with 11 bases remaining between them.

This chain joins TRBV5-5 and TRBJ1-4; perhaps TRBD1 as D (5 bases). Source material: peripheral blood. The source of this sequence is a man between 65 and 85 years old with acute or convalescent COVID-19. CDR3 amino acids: CASRPDSATNEKLFF. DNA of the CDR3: TGTGCCAGCAGGCCTGACAGCGCAACTAATGAAAAACTGTTTTTT. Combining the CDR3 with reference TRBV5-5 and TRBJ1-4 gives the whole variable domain DAGVTQSPTHLIKTRGQQVTLRCSPISGHKSVSWYQQVLGQGPQFIFQYYEKEERGRGNFPDRFSARQFPNYSSELNVNALLLGDSALYLCASRPDSATNEKLFFGSGTQLSVL.